These T cell receptor beta chains were read from a single sample in a study of human T cells and chemical hapten exposure. TCRdb redid the calling of the RACE reads with MiXCR, one entry per CDR3 protein. The sample has roughly 380,000 distinct CDR3 sequences; approximately 5.1% are singletons. This specimen consisted of whole blood, obtained in connection with sensitization to the hapten diphenylcyclopropenone (DPC). The receptors derive from a woman aged 45 to 65 with alopecia areata. Some clones in this sample may be carry-over from other donors' samples. Both conserved end residues are part of each CDR3. D genes are given only for firm matches. Expanded clones get a size class; other rows say once, few or many, or leave the size out.

size	D	J	V	CDR3	DNA
many	TRBD2	TRBJ2-7	TRBV9	CASSVGLADYEQYF	TGTGCCAGCAGCGTAGGGCTAGCGGACTACGAGCAGTACTTC
.	.	TRBJ1-4	TRBV6-1	CASSPGPPVEEKLFF	TGTGCCAGCAGTCCCGGGCCACCGGTCGAAGAAAAACTGTTTTTT
many	TRBD1	TRBJ1-4	TRBV18	CASSRDRRAPNEKLFF	TGTGCCAGCTCACGGGACAGGAGGGCTCCTAATGAAAAACTGTTTTTT
.	.	TRBJ2-4	TRBV12-3/TRBV12-4	CASSLMLGKVDIQYF	TGTGCCAGCAGTTTAATGCTAGGGAAGGTGGACATTCAGTACTTC
many	TRBD1	TRBJ1-6	TRBV3-1	CASSQPTGGGSPLHF	TGTGCCAGCAGCCAGCCTACAGGGGGCGGTTCACCCCTCCACTTT
few	.	TRBJ2-7	TRBV6-1	CASTEVSYEQYF	TGTGCCAGCACCGAGGTTTCCTACGAGCAGTACTTC
many	TRBD2	TRBJ2-1	TRBV14	CASSQAWSGRAANEQFF	TGTGCCAGCAGCCAAGCCTGGAGCGGGAGGGCCGCGAATGAGCAGTTCTTC
.	.	TRBJ2-3	TRBV19	CASSIGGTDTQYF	TGTGCCAGTAGTATAGGCGGCACAGATACGCAGTATTTT
many	.	TRBJ2-7	TRBV14	CASSHPNRGYEQYF	TGTGCCAGCAGCCACCCCAACCGAGGATACGAGCAGTACTTC
.	.	TRBJ1-2	TRBV12-3/TRBV12-4	CASSLESRGLDLFTYGYTF	TGTGCCAGCAGTTTAGAGTCCAGGGGACTAGACTTATTTACCTATGGCTACACCTTC
many	.	TRBJ2-3	TRBV5-6	CASGRSTDTQYF	TGTGCCAGCGGGAGAAGCACAGATACGCAGTATTTT
.	.	TRBJ1-3	TRBV4-3	CASSQGTHSGNTIYF	TGCGCCAGCAGCCAAGGAACCCACTCTGGAAACACCATATATTTT
many	.	TRBJ2-3	TRBV7-9	CASSFGDSTDTQYF	TGTGCCAGCAGCTTTGGAGACTCCACAGATACGCAGTATTTT
.	.	TRBJ2-1	TRBV29-1	CSVEEWLGRTIREQFF	TGCAGCGTTGAAGAATGGCTAGGCAGGACCATTCGTGAGCAGTTCTTC
many	TRBD1	TRBJ2-2	TRBV4-3	CASSQVQGQSGELFF	TGCGCCAGCAGCCAAGTTCAGGGACAGTCCGGGGAGCTGTTTTTT
.	.	TRBJ2-5	TRBV20-1	CSARTGSQETQYF	TGCAGTGCTAGAACAGGGTCACAAGAGACCCAGTACTTC
.	.	TRBJ1-2	TRBV6-1	CASSGGGDGYTF	TGTGCCAGCAGTGGAGGGGGAGATGGCTACACCTTC
many	.	TRBJ2-2	TRBV12-3/TRBV12-4	CASSLLLNTGELFF	TGTGCCAGCAGCCTTCTATTGAACACCGGGGAGCTGTTTTTT
many	.	TRBJ2-7	TRBV6-5	CASSSWATYEQYF	TGTGCCAGCAGTTCGTGGGCAACCTACGAGCAGTACTTC
many	.	TRBJ1-6	TRBV29-1	CSVQTDYNSPLHF	TGCAGCGTCCAGACAGACTATAATTCACCCCTCCACTTT
.	.	TRBJ2-1	TRBV20-1	CSAPGLMWDGEQFF	TGCAGTGCCCCCGGACTAATGTGGGACGGTGAGCAGTTCTTC
few	.	TRBJ2-7	TRBV11-2	CASSLDTDEQYF	TGTGCCAGCAGCTTAGATACCGACGAGCAGTACTTC
many	TRBD1	TRBJ1-4	TRBV2	CASRLTSRQGTPNEKLFF	TGTGCCAGCAGACTCACTTCTCGACAGGGGACTCCTAATGAAAAACTGTTTTTT
few	.	TRBJ2-2	TRBV12-3/TRBV12-4	CASRGGRLNTGELFF	TGTGCCAGCAGGGGGGGCAGACTGAACACCGGGGAGCTGTTTTTT
few	.	TRBJ2-6	TRBV13	CASSLRQVEILTF	TGTGCCAGCAGCTTACGCCAGGTTGAGATCCTGACTTTC
many	TRBD1	TRBJ1-5	TRBV3-1	CASSQEWQGAQPQHF	TGTGCCAGCAGCCAAGAGTGGCAGGGGGCCCAGCCCCAGCATTTT
.	.	TRBJ1-5	TRBV7-9	CASNQAGDQPQHF	TGTGCCAGCAACCAAGCCGGAGATCAGCCCCAGCATTTT
many	TRBD1	TRBJ2-3	TRBV7-6	CASSLAGQGGTDTQYF	TGTGCCAGCAGCTTAGCTGGTCAGGGGGGCACAGATACGCAGTATTTT
many	TRBD2	TRBJ2-7	TRBV7-2	CASSSTGTSPYEQYF	TGTGCCAGCAGCTCTACCGGGACTAGCCCCTACGAGCAGTACTTC
.	.	TRBJ2-3	TRBV2	CASSPRIPSDTQYF	TGTGCCAGCAGTCCACGGATTCCTTCGGATACGCAGTATTTT
many	.	TRBJ2-1	TRBV24-1	CATSTGNEQFF	TGTGCCACGTCCACAGGGAATGAGCAGTTCTTC
many	TRBD1	TRBJ2-7	TRBV29-1	CSVGSGQIYEQYF	TGCAGCGTTGGGTCGGGACAGATCTACGAGCAGTACTTC
.	.	TRBJ2-7	TRBV27	CASSWGGPRAYEQYF	TGTGCCAGCAGTTGGGGCGGGCCTAGAGCCTACGAGCAGTACTTC
few	.	TRBJ1-2	TRBV11-2	CASSLTDSRPYGYTF	TGTGCCAGCAGCTTGACTGACTCGAGACCATATGGCTACACCTTC
few	.	TRBJ1-1	TRBV28	CASSLQGFGTEAFF	TGTGCCAGCAGTCTACAGGGATTTGGGACTGAAGCTTTCTTT
many	TRBD2	TRBJ2-1	TRBV7-9	CASSLPGSGRYNEQFF	TGTGCCAGCAGCCTCCCGGGTAGCGGGAGATACAATGAGCAGTTCTTC
few	TRBD1	TRBJ2-1	TRBV9	CASSVDGTGVGDEQFF	TGTGCCAGCAGCGTAGACGGGACAGGGGTAGGGGATGAGCAGTTCTTC
.	.	TRBJ2-2	TRBV9	CASSVVGQKNTGELFF	TGTGCCAGCAGCGTAGTAGGACAAAAGAACACCGGGGAGCTGTTTTTT
many	.	TRBJ1-1	TRBV11-3	CASSLDPMGNTEAFF	TGTGCCAGCAGCTTAGATCCGATGGGGAACACTGAAGCTTTCTTT
.	.	TRBJ1-4	TRBV4-1	CASSPVPAGTLEKLFF	TGCGCCAGCAGCCCCGTCCCGGCTGGGACACTTGAAAAACTGTTTTTT
many	TRBD2	TRBJ2-3	TRBV5-4	CASSLTLAGNTDTQYF	TGTGCCAGCAGCTTGACACTAGCGGGAAACACAGATACGCAGTATTTT
few	.	TRBJ1-5	TRBV20-1	CSAPVPGSPEHSNQPQHF	TGCAGTGCTCCAGTCCCGGGTTCGCCTGAGCATAGCAATCAGCCCCAGCATTTT